Following are 29 T cell receptor beta chains from one sample sequenced in a study of molecular identifiers for immune sequencing clone quantification (dated by TCRdb to 2016 to 2019). The method was PCR. Reads for this sample came from a NextSeq 500. TCRdb passed the public sequencing reads through fastp at Q25 and MiXCR, retaining productive beta sequences. Merged by CDR3 protein, the rows form single entries marked with the most common genes and DNA. This sample is represented by more than 550,000 distinct CDR3 sequences; 25% of them were singletons. Jointly, the top ten make up approximately 0.75% of the sample. The sequenced material came from naive CD8+ T cells from blood, with Jurkat cell RNA spiked in. What this sample's cell subset or site label stands for: FACS-sorted CD8+CD4-CCR7+CD45RA+ naive T cells. Every receptor here comes from a human donor in good health. Some libraries in this study had Jurkat cell RNA spiked in.

This chain uses TRBV19 with TRBJ2-2, with 7 bases fitting TRBD2. Germline CDR1 is LNHDA and CDR2 is SQIVND (reference sequence). V lost 5 bases, J lost 1 base, and 4 bases stayed unmatched. This CDR3 is built from 15 residues. The CDR3 DNA reads as TGTGCCAGTAGTGTGGCTAGCGGGAACACCGGGGAGCTGTTTTTT. It encodes CASSVASGNTGELFF.

Comment on this clonotype: Given a much more abundant clone one base away, this may be a read error. The genes are TRBV20-1 and TRBJ1-5; the D gene is possibly TRBD1 (5 bases). The germline V gene encodes CDR1 DFQATT and CDR2 SNEGSKA (reference sequence). CDR3 length: 14 amino acids. CDR3 region: CSAEQPTEYQPLHF. CDR3 DNA: TGCAGTGCAGAACAGCCGACAGAATATCAGCCCCTGCATTTT.

Remarks on this clonotype: Since no conserved phenylalanine or tryptophan closes the CDR3, a read error is the likely cause. The rearrangement links TRBV6-5 to TRBJ2-1, with 13 bases fitting TRBD2. V shed 5 bases and J 6 bases; nucleotides not matched to a gene: 7. Looked up from germline, CDR1 is MNHEY and CDR2 is SVGAGI. This CDR3 has 16 amino acids. DNA for the CDR3: TGTGCCAGCAGTACCACCGGGACTAGCGGGGCCAATGAGCAGTTCCTC. Protein product: CASSTTGTSGANEQFL.

The rearrangement joins TRBV11-2 to TRBJ2-7; tentative D call: TRBD1 (5 bases). The germline V and J ends were trimmed by 6 bases and 2 bases, with 17 bases remaining between them. This CDR3 comprises 15 residues. Germline CDR1 SGHAT, CDR2 FQNNGV. The CDR3 sequence: CASSLPQGQTYEQYF. The CDR3 coding sequence is TGTGCCAGCAGTTTGCCGCAAGGACAAACCTACGAGCAGTACTTC.

About this clonotype: Sequence at one end of the junction differs from germline and may be a read error. The CDR3 nucleotides are TGTGCCAGCAACCAAGAGACAGGCGACAACGAGCAGTACTTC. Translation gives CASNQETGDNEQYF. V gene TRBV14 combines with J gene TRBJ2-7, with a weak D call TRBD1 (6 bases). The germline gives CDR1 SGHDN, CDR2 FVKESK. The CDR3 is 14 amino acids.

A few counts support this clonotype. CDR3 DNA sequence: TGTGCCATCAGTGACCCGACAGGGATAGGCGAGCAGTACTTC. Amino acids: CAISDPTGIGEQYF. V usage is TRBV10-3 and J usage is TRBJ2-7, with 7 bases matching TRBD1. Germline V gene data show CDR1 as ENHRY and CDR2 as SYGVKD. Trimming cost V 3 bases and J 6 bases; bases outside gene matches: 8. The CDR3 has 14 residues.

This clonotype was picked up a small number of times. This chain uses TRBV21-1 with TRBJ2-3; the table assigns TRBD1, which was not confirmed against the DNA. TRBV21-1 is reported as a pseudogene. This CDR3 has 18 amino acids. Here the CDR3 reads CASRDRGLDTRSTDTQYF. CDR3 DNA: TGTGCCAGCCGGGACAGGGGGCTGGACACGCGTAGCACAGATACGCAGTATTTT.

This clonotype was observed a handful of times. The CDR3 bases are TGTGCCAGCAGTGATGAGGAACTAGCGGGGGGCACAGATACGCAGTATTTT. Its translation is CASSDEELAGGTDTQYF. The chain links TRBV2 to TRBJ2-3; 11 nucleotides agree with TRBD2. The V and J ends lost 3 bases and 1 base, in that order; junction bases with no gene match: 6. Germline CDR1 and CDR2: SNHLY and FYNNEI. This CDR3 spans 17 amino acids.

A remark on this clonotype: It may be a read error: a sequence one base away is much more abundant. This chain joins TRBV20-1 and TRBJ1-1; D is unresolved. Germline assignment: CDR1 DFQATT and CDR2 SNEGSKA (reference sequence). The CDR3 contains 12 residues. Between the trimmed V and J ends, which lost 4 bases and 4 bases, there was a span of 10 bases. CDR3 protein: CSATTMSTEAFF. The CDR3 DNA reads TGCAGTGCTACAACAATGAGCACTGAAGCTTTCTTT.

This clonotype was recorded once. The conserved phenylalanine or tryptophan is not found at the CDR3 terminus, so this likely reflects a read error. This sequence joins TRBV6-4 and TRBJ1-1, with D hard to call. V was shortened by 3 bases and J by 1 base, with 12 bases between the two germline ends. The CDR3 length is 15 residues. CDR1 and CDR2 from the germline V gene are MRHNA and SNTAGT. DNA for the CDR3: TGTGCCAGCAGTGAAGTACGCATAGGGAACACTGAAGCTTTCTCT. It translates to CASSEVRIGNTEAFS.

In regard to this clonotype: A much bigger clone sits one base away, suggesting this may be a read error. V and J are TRBV4-3 and TRBJ2-5; D unresolved. CDR3 length: 13 residues. Germline CDR1 reads LGHNA; CDR2 reads YSLEER. The CDR3 sequence: CASGQYLQETQYF. CDR3 in DNA: TGCGCCAGCGGCCAGTACCTACAAGAGACCCAGTACTTC.

This clonotype has a count of ten or more. The chain couples TRBV7-9 to TRBJ2-7; a possible D gene is TRBD1 (6 bases). CDR1 is SEHNR, CDR2 FQNEAQ, per germline (reference sequence). V was trimmed by 5 bases and J by 2 bases, leaving 16 bases between them. This CDR3 comprises 15 residues. CDR3 sequence: CASSNGQRITYEQYF. The DNA of the CDR3 is TGTGCCAGCAGCAACGGACAGCGAATTACCTACGAGCAGTACTTC. The full variable domain, in which reference TRBV7-9 and TRBJ2-7 provide the parts outside the CDR3, is DTGVSQNPRHKITKRGQNVTFRCDPISEHNRLYWYRQTLGQGPEFLTYFQNEAQLEKSRLLSDRFSAERPKGSFSTLEIQRTEQGDSAMYLCASSNGQRITYEQYFGPGTRLTVT.

For this clonotype: A single base separates this from a much larger clone, so it may be a read error. The J gene is TRBJ1-5, the V gene TRBV27; D perhaps matches TRBD1 (6 bases). There are 14 residues in the CDR3. Trimming took 2 bases from V and 9 from J, leaving 14 bases between them. The germline CDR1 and CDR2 sequences are MNHEY and SMNVEV (reference sequence). The CDR3 region has the DNA TGTGCCAGCAGTTTAATGCCAGGGGATCGGCCCCAGCATTTT. Translating it yields CASSLMPGDRPQHF.

Points on this clonotype: Sequence at one end of the junction differs from germline and may be a read error. The chain combines TRBV27 with TRBJ1-6, with unresolved D. Germline values: CDR1 MNHEY, CDR2 SMNVEV (reference sequence). This CDR3 contains 13 residues. The CDR3 coding sequence is TGTGCCAGCAGTTACCAGACAAATTCCCCCCTCCCCTTT. Translation: CASSYQTNSPLPF.

The chain employs TRBV5-4 and TRBJ2-1, with 10 bases lining up with TRBD2. The ends lost 4 bases at V and 2 bases at J; junction bases unmatched: 9. The CDR3 totals 17 residues. Germline-derived CDR1 and CDR2 are SGHNT and YYREEE (reference sequence). CDR3 sequence (DNA): TGTGCCAGCAGCGGAGAAACTAGCGGGATACCCTACAATGAGCAGTTCTTC. Its protein product is CASSGETSGIPYNEQFF.

This clonotype has just a few counts. The J gene is TRBJ2-1, the V gene TRBV20-1; 10 nucleotides match TRBD2. Germline CDR1 reads DFQATT; CDR2 reads SNEGSKA (reference sequence). Losses at the gene ends were 6 bases for V and 2 bases for J; bases not matched to a gene: 7. The CDR3 sequence is 15 residues long. This CDR3 is CSARTSGTPYNEQFF. The CDR3 DNA reads as TGCAGTGCGCGAACTAGCGGGACACCCTACAATGAGCAGTTCTTC.

In its sample, this clonotype was seen once. This chain uses TRBV3-1 with TRBJ2-5; 7 nucleotides align to TRBD2. With 4 bases clipped from V and 2 bases from J, the junction kept 10 bases outside the gene matches. The CDR3 runs to 16 residues. The germline gives CDR1 LGHDT, CDR2 YNNKEL (reference sequence). The CDR3 nucleotides read TGTGCCAGCAGCCCCCCCTCCCCGGGAGGACAAGAGACCCAGTACTTC. Translating it yields CASSPPSPGGQETQYF.

In its sample, this clonotype was seen a few times. The chain recombines TRBV7-6 with TRBJ2-2; 7 positions agree with TRBD2. The CDR3 is 15 amino acids. Germline loops: CDR1 SGHVS, CDR2 FNYEAQ. V lost 0 bases to trimming and J lost 3 bases; unmatched junction nucleotides: 1. CDR3 amino acids: CASSLAGGYTGELFF. The DNA of the CDR3 is TGTGCCAGCAGCTTAGCGGGAGGGTACACCGGGGAGCTGTTTTTT. Using reference TRBV7-6 and TRBJ2-2 for the parts outside the CDR3, the full variable domain is GAGVSQSPRYKVTKRGQDVALRCDPISGHVSLYWYRQALGQGPEFLTYFNYEAQQDKSGLPNDRFSAERPEGSISTLTIQRTEQRDSAMYRCASSLAGGYTGELFFGEGSRLTVL.

This clonotype occurred a few times. The chain recombines TRBV2 with TRBJ1-3, with D possibly being TRBD1 (5 bases). V dropped 7 bases and J dropped 4 bases, with 11 bases sitting between them. The CDR3 sequence is 13 residues long. Germline-derived CDR1 and CDR2 are SNHLY and FYNNEI. CDR3 sequence (DNA): TGTGCCAGCATACGGGGGTCAGGAAACACCATATATTTT. Translated, it gives CASIRGSGNTIYF.

The CDR3 sequence is CASSPHGDSRTYEQYF. Written as DNA, the CDR3 is TGTGCCAGCAGCCCCCACGGGGACAGCAGAACCTACGAGCAGTACTTC. The chain uses TRBV7-3 and TRBJ2-7; the match to TRBD1 covers 7 bases. The CDR3 length is 16 residues. Trimming at V came to 5 bases and at J to 2 bases, leaving 12 bases not matched to a gene. Germline V gives CDR1 SGHTA, CDR2 FQGTGA.

The genes are TRBV15 and TRBJ1-5; the D is unclear. From germline, CDR1 is LNHNV and CDR2 YYDKDF (reference sequence). This CDR3 has 12 residues. Trimming cost V 1 base and J 7 bases, with 5 bases left between them. The CDR3 DNA reads as TGTGCCACCAGCAGAGTGGAACAGCCCCAGCATTTT. This sequence encodes CATSRVEQPQHF.

In its sample, this clonotype was seen many times. The chain recombines TRBV7-2 with TRBJ2-1, with 13 positions matching TRBD2. Germline V gives CDR1 SGHTA, CDR2 FQGNSA. The V segment lost 4 bases and the J segment 8 bases; nucleotides outside the gene matches: 8. This CDR3 is 16 amino acids long. The CDR3 sequence is CASSSWTSGSGHEQFF. CDR3 nucleotide sequence: TGTGCCAGCAGCTCCTGGACTAGCGGGAGCGGTCATGAGCAGTTCTTC.

This sequence joins TRBV5-1 and TRBJ2-3; 8 bases line up with TRBD1. Germline V gene data show CDR1 as SGHRS and CDR2 as YFSETQ. CDR3 length: 14 residues. V lost 2 bases, J lost 2 bases, and 1 base stayed unmatched. The CDR3 DNA is TGCGCCAGCAGCTTCAGGGGGCACACAGATACGCAGTATTTT. Translated: CASSFRGHTDTQYF.

V gene TRBV10-1 combines with J gene TRBJ2-3, with D unresolved. The CDR3 spans 16 residues. Germline-derived CDR1 and CDR2 are WNHNN and SYGVQD (reference sequence). V gave up 1 base and J gave up 1 base, with 12 bases separating them. DNA of the CDR3: TGCGCCAGCAGTGAGTGGTCAGCAGGCGGCACAGATACGCAGTATTTT. Amino acid sequence: CASSEWSAGGTDTQYF.

The sample holds many counts of this clonotype. The rearrangement joins TRBV25-1 to TRBJ2-7, with 8 nucleotides matching TRBD1. CDR3 length: 14 amino acids. Germline assignment: CDR1 MGHDK and CDR2 SYGVNS. After removal of 3 bases from V and 6 bases from J, the junction contained 7 bases not matched to a gene. This chain's CDR3 is CASSDPDRASEQYF. CDR3 sequence (DNA): TGTGCCAGCAGTGACCCGGACAGGGCAAGCGAGCAGTACTTC.

This chain links TRBV7-9 with TRBJ2-3; 10 nucleotides agree with TRBD2. The trim removed 7 bases at V and 2 bases at J, leaving 12 bases unmatched. CDR1 SEHNR and CDR2 FQNEAQ come from the germline V gene (reference sequence). The CDR3 contains 17 residues. CDR3 protein: CASIAPLAGASTDTQYF. In nucleotides, the CDR3 is TGTGCCAGCATCGCACCTCTAGCGGGGGCCTCCACAGATACGCAGTATTTT.

Of note for this clonotype: Germline and junction disagree at one end, which may indicate a read error. This rearrangement joins TRBV5-1 to TRBJ2-7, with D maybe TRBD2 (5 bases). The CDR3 length is 13 residues. Germline V gives CDR1 SGHRS, CDR2 YFSETQ. CDR3 nucleotide sequence: TGCGCCAGCAGCTTGTTGGACTCCCACGAGCAGTACTTC. This sequence encodes CASSLLDSHEQYF.

The sample holds a few counts of this clonotype. The V and J genes are TRBV7-9 and TRBJ1-3; tentatively, D is TRBD1 (5 bases). Germline V lookup: CDR1 SEHNR, CDR2 FQNEAQ (reference sequence). V lost 5 bases and J 5 bases, leaving 22 bases between the germline ends. The CDR3 has 17 amino acids. In DNA form, the CDR3 reads TGTGCCAGCAGCCCACCGGAGGGGAGCGACACTCGAAACACCATATATTTT. This gives the protein CASSPPEGSDTRNTIYF.

This clonotype came up many times. CDR3 DNA: TGCGCCAGCAGCCAAAACGTCTGGGACATCGTCGGACTAGCCAAAAACATTCAGTACTTC. Protein product: CASSQNVWDIVGLAKNIQYF. The chain links TRBV4-3 to TRBJ2-4; tentative D call: TRBD1 (6 bases). Trimming cost V 2 bases and J 0 bases, with 23 bases left between them. Germline CDR1 is LGHNA and CDR2 is YSLEER. The CDR3 spans 20 residues.